This T cell receptor (beta chain) originates from a study of cytomegalovirus exposure and HLA in healthy donors listed by TCRdb under 2017. Study-wide context: An earlier analysis of 587 of the donors reported 276 Gb of sequence data and 95 million to 140 million unique TCR beta sequences obtained from about 179 million T cells. An early release covering 550 to 650 HLA-typed donors comprised approximately 290 gigabases of sequencing data and 65 million to 100 million unique TCR sequences. The genetic ancestry cluster associated with self-reported Caucasian donors included roughly 84% of the 398 genotyped donors. The study was designed to test whether signatures of past pathogen exposure could be identified by cataloging public T cell receptors. The T cell repertoires of under 700 subjects were profiled by immunosequencing and related to cytomegalovirus serostatus. A separate validation cohort of 100 to 150 different subjects was used in addition to the roughly 700-subject first cohort. High-throughput TCR immunosequencing, statistical association of individual TCRs with disease status, and machine learning were combined to predict cytomegalovirus infection status. A later analysis re-examined previously published TCR beta repertoires from more than 550 donors and added high-resolution HLA genotyping to investigate patterns of TCR occurrence. In the later analysis, no new phenotypic data were used to find candidate immune exposures; instead, reliance was placed on TCR beta sequences and their occurrence across donors. An earlier analysis of roughly 580 of the donors used high-throughput TCR beta sequencing to judge whether each TCR beta V gene segment behaved as functional or pseudogenic. Donor age, sex, ethnicity and CMV serostatus were compiled together with the repertoire data. A later genetic analysis used genome-wide SNP genotypes for about 60% of the roughly 700 donors, treating that subset as a discovery cohort. Every discovery cohort repertoire had been produced on one sequencing platform. HLA typing included class I and class II loci at four-digit resolution. The number of donors typed differed by locus, with roughly 629-640 for A, B, C, DRB1 and DQB1, more than 500 for DQA1, 600 to 610 for DPA1, and approximately 470 for DPB1. Because of strong linkage in the cohort, 4 to 6 DR-DQ haplotypes were treated as single units for association and clustering. On average, roughly 250,000 unique TCR beta nucleotide sequences were sequenced per donor among a few hundred genotyped donors of the cohort, with about 17% of those sequences being non-productive. Summary of the overall study and its limitations: In a later genetic analysis, fewer N-insertions in productive TCRs were reported among donors in an Asian-associated ancestry cluster than the roughly 670-donor mean. Correlated functional status among segregating V segments might be attributable to linkage disequilibrium, but an unknown experimental factor could not be ruled out. The cohort was sequenced for TCR beta chains only, and without alpha or paired-chain data the features that could be detected were limited. At a false discovery rate of 0.05, a later analysis linked around 17,000 TCR beta sequences to specific HLA alleles. Most TCR sequences were observed very rarely across donors, whereas some public TCRs were present in many individuals. In a later analysis, TCR association rates were found to vary across HLA loci, with the most associated TCRs seen for DRB1 alleles and the fewest for HLA-C alleles. For the cohort, immune exposure information was limited to CMV serostatus. Assigning TCR associations to individual alleles was difficult when HLA alleles, especially DR and DQ, strongly co-occurred. In the study, approximately 160 TCR beta chains were listed as associated with cytomegalovirus. The classifier was reported to diagnose cytomegalovirus status with high specificity and sensitivity in both the original and validation cohorts. Three of the identified cytomegalovirus-associated TCR beta chains were confirmed in vitro to be specific for cytomegalovirus antigens. A further reported finding was that TCR beta sequences accurately predicted the HLA-A and HLA-B alleles for most subjects in the first cohort. Presence/absence analyses assumed roughly uniform sequencing depth across donors, an assumption that may not hold. In a later analysis, most CMV-associated TCR beta chains were found to appear HLA-restricted, with HLA associations seemingly driven largely by CMV exposure. In a later genetic analysis, a missense DCLRE1C variant was associated with V-gene and J-gene trimming of TCR beta chains, and the association was replicated in an independent cohort. According to the authors, the approach could potentially be generalized to other disease states and immunological phenotypes. Compared with equally common non-associated chains, HLA-associated TCR beta chains in a later analysis were more clonally expanded and had lower generation probabilities. A cluster of highly shared sequence variants was judged likely to represent a technical artifact of the sequencing pipeline. Because HLA typing was unavailable for some donors at each locus, only the typed subset was used in association tests. A later analysis reported that several top co-occurrence clusters appeared linked to parvovirus B19, influenza, CMV and Epstein-Barr virus. In an earlier analysis of approximately 590 of the donors, most TCR beta V segments appeared in productive rearrangements about 90% or about 30% of the time, broadly matching IMGT annotations. The earlier analysis of some 540 of the donors excluded around 17 rarely observed V segments, including chromosome 9 orphons, because counts were too low.

This clone was observed a few times. What this receptor recognizes is not known. No base-level quality is on record; no much larger clone is a single base apart. Library preparation was by the immunoSEQ multiplex PCR assay. The multiplex PCR relied on a mix of 60 forward primers for TCR Vbeta segments and 13 reverse primers for TCR Jbeta segments. A multiplex PCR assay on genomic DNA amplified the CDR3 region of rearranged TCR beta genes. The Illumina HiSeq System was used to sequence the amplified TCR beta libraries as 87-base-pair reads. In the original analysis: In a later analysis, 80 million or so unique TCR beta chains were counted across the roughly 610 repertoires, and roughly 10 million of these chains were shared by at least two donors. To remove PCR and sequencing errors, raw reads were error-corrected and collapsed into unique sequences using a nearest-neighbor algorithm that merged closely related sequences. Alignment of CDR3 sequences to IMGT reference sequences was used to assign V, D and J gene segments. For a sequence to be retained, a match of at least six nucleotides was required to both a V gene segment and a J gene segment. A rearrangement counted as productive if the CDR3 had no stop codons and remained in frame with V and J, and every other rearrangement counted as non-productive. CDR3 was defined by IMGT convention, running from the second conserved V-encoded cysteine to the conserved J-encoded phenylalanine. Sequences without an unambiguous match to a single V gene segment were excluded from the earlier analysis of several hundred of the donors. In an earlier analysis of several hundred of the donors, V segments were called functional above 56.7% productive rearrangements and were called segregating when the between-donor standard deviation exceeded 5%. A statistical classification framework was developed to diagnose cytomegalovirus status using the catalog of TCR beta chain sequences. V and J gene assignment, in a later analysis, came from comparing TCR nucleotide sequences with IMGT/GENE-DB human TR gene sequences. In a later analysis, CDR3 sequences and most-parsimonious VDJ recombination scenarios were assigned using the TCRdist pipeline. In a later analysis, each TCR beta chain was defined by its CDR3 amino acid sequence together with its V-gene family, and reads lacking a unique V-gene family were excluded. To address suspected cross-contamination and a sequencing artifact, a later analysis removed around 600 highly shared, low-generation-probability nucleotide sequences. A later analysis calculated a clonal expansion index for each public chain from normalized within-repertoire ranks of inferred template counts. In a later analysis, generation probabilities were computed with a VDJ recombination model fitted to out-of-frame rearrangements, and the resulting probabilities were checked against IGoR. Hypergeometric tests were used in a later analysis to score TCR-TCR, TCR-HLA and TCR-CMV co-occurrence, with a repertoire-size bias correction applied to the TCR pairs. In a later analysis, false discovery rates were estimated by permuting HLA or CMV assignments 20 times. In a later analysis, co-occurring TCRs were grouped using DBSCAN, and TCRdist sequence similarity was added for clustering within HLA-allele-positive subsets. Co-occurrence clustering excluded repertoires with fewer than 30,000 or more than 120,000 public chains, plus five with anomalous nucleotide sharing. The clones in this table, taken by TCRdb from immuneACCESS, are in-frame only. Not every clone is retained; where verified, under half of the shortfall comes from an unresolved V gene, and the cause of the rest is unknown. That table gives V, J and clone size, and the DNA gave D and trimming. This sample has approximately 130,000 clones in its table, and roughly 82% of those were observed once. The leading ten clones occupy under 7% of the sample.

The cohort was made up of roughly 670 healthy bone marrow donors. At the time of sampling, all cohort members were nominally healthy, though unrecorded immune exposures were likely present. The donor was CMV seropositive and was included in the group of 289 seropositive cohort members. Every donor gave a peripheral blood sample, and the peripheral blood mononuclear cells from that sample were used for TCR beta sequencing. Genomic DNA was extracted from the blood cell samples with the Qiagen DNeasy Blood Extraction Kit. The clonotype was recovered from a man aged 18 to 30 in good health and CMV-seropositive. The sample taken for sequencing was PBMCs.

The CDR3 protein: CASSITGYNAGNTIYF. The DNA sequence is TGTGCCAGCAGCATTACAGGGTATAACGCTGGAAACACCATATATTTT. Here the chain combines TRBV7-8 and TRBJ1-3; a weak D assignment points to TRBD1 (6 bases agree). CDR3 length: 16 amino acids, cysteine to phenylalanine. The only DNA kept is the CDR3, 48 bases in frame from the first base. V is reduced by 5 bases and J by 2 bases, leaving a spacing of 16 bases between them. The germline V gene provides CDR1 SGHVS and CDR2 FQNEAQ.